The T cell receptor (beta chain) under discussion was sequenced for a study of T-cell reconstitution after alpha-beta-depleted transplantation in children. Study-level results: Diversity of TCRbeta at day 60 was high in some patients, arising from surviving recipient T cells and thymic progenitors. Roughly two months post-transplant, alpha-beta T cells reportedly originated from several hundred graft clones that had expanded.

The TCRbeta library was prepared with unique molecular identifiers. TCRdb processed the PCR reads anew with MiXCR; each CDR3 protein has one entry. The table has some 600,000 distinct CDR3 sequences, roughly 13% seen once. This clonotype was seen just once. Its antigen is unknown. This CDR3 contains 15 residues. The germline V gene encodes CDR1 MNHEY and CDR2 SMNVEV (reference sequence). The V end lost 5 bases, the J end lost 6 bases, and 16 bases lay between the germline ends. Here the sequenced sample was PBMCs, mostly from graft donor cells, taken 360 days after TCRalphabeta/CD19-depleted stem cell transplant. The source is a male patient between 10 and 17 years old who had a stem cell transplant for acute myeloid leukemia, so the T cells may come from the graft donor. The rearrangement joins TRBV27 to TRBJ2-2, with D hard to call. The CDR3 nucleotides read TGTGCCAGCAGTCCCGACCTCAACGCAGCCGGGGAGCTGTTTTTT. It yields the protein CASSPDLNAAGELFF.